One and the same sample provided the 21 T cell receptor beta chains below, sequenced in a study of cytomegalovirus exposure and HLA in healthy donors. TCRdb keeps only in-frame clones here, not all; method: immunoSEQ multiplex PCR. Of about 250,000 clones listed, around 87% were seen once; the top ten hold less than 3%. The sequencing sample was made of PBMCs. The source of these receptors is a man aged 18 to 29 in good health and CMV-seronegative.

This sequence joins TRBV6-5 and TRBJ1-1; D is ambiguous. CDR1 is MNHEY, CDR2 SVGAGI, per germline. Trimming took 0 bases from V and 0 from J, leaving 8 bases between them. The CDR3 spans 15 residues. CDR3 in DNA: TGTGCCAGCAGTTACTCCGTACAGATGAACACTGAAGCTTTCTTT. It yields the protein CASSYSVQMNTEAFF.

The rearrangement uses TRBV7-9 and TRBJ2-1; 10 nucleotides align to TRBD2. This CDR3 comprises 16 residues. Germline V lookup: CDR1 SEHNR, CDR2 FQNEAQ (reference sequence). Unmatched junction bases numbered 11, after V lost 7 bases and J lost 5 bases. This CDR3 reads CASNPSGRGHHNEQFF. In DNA form, the CDR3 reads TGTGCCAGCAATCCTAGCGGGAGAGGCCACCACAATGAGCAGTTCTTC.

J is TRBJ1-1 and V is TRBV9, with a possible D match to TRBD1 (5 bases). V was shortened by 3 bases and J by 4 bases, with 13 bases between the two germline ends. The CDR3 runs to 14 residues. Germline V gene sequence: CDR1 SGDLS, CDR2 YYNGEE. The CDR3 loop is CASSAQQAATEAFF. CDR3 nucleotide sequence: TGTGCCAGCAGCGCCCAACAGGCAGCCACTGAAGCTTTCTTT.

The rearrangement links TRBV10-1 to TRBJ1-1; 8 bases are shared with TRBD1. With 6 bases clipped from V and 1 base from J, the junction kept 1 base outside the gene matches. CDR3 size: 13 residues. Germline CDR1 is WNHNN and CDR2 is SYGVQD (reference sequence). The CDR3 is CASRGQANTEAFF. The CDR3 DNA reads as TGCGCCAGCAGGGGACAGGCGAACACTGAAGCTTTCTTT.

The V gene is TRBV7-9, the J gene TRBJ1-2; tentatively, D is TRBD1 (5 bases). CDR3 length equals 15 residues. Germline CDR1 and CDR2: SEHNR and FQNEAQ (reference sequence). V lost 1 base to trimming and J lost 8 bases, with 17 bases between them. CDR3 bases: TGTGCCAGCAGCTTAGAGGGTAAAGGGGCAGGAGGCTACACCTTC. Its translation is CASSLEGKGAGGYTF.

The chain uses TRBV19 and TRBJ2-5; D perhaps matches TRBD2 (5 bases). This CDR3 is built from 15 residues. V was clipped by 0 bases and J by 5 bases, with 13 bases between them. Germline values: CDR1 LNHDA, CDR2 SQIVND (reference sequence). The CDR3 nucleotides read TGTGCCAGTAGTATAGATCTAGGGCGGAGGGAGACCCAGTACTTC. Amino acids: CASSIDLGRRETQYF.

J is TRBJ2-3 and V is TRBV7-7; TRBD2 agrees at 7 bases. The CDR3 loop spans 16 amino acids. Germline assignment: CDR1 SSHAT and CDR2 FNYEAQ (reference sequence). Trimming at V came to 2 bases and at J to 2 bases, leaving 7 bases not matched to a gene. In DNA, the CDR3 is TGTGCCAGCAGCTTATATCCGGGACTACACACAGATACGCAGTATTTT. This codes for CASSLYPGLHTDTQYF.

The rearrangement links TRBV4-3 to TRBJ2-7, with D maybe TRBD2 (7 bases). Trimming shortened V by 4 bases and J by 5 bases, and 18 bases separated the two germline ends. Germline V gene data show CDR1 as LGHNA and CDR2 as YSLEER. The CDR3 sequence is 15 residues long. Here the CDR3 DNA reads TGCGCCAGCAGCCTCCGGGGGGCGCAGGGTAACGAGCAGTACTTC. Translated, it gives CASSLRGAQGNEQYF.

This sequence joins TRBV7-9 and TRBJ1-1; D not certain. V lost 5 bases, J lost 6 bases, and 10 bases lay in between. This CDR3 has 12 residues. CDR1 is SEHNR and CDR2 is FQNEAQ in the germline V gene (reference sequence). In DNA, the CDR3 is TGTGCCAGCAGCACCCCTAACGCTGAAGCTTTCTTT. Amino acid sequence: CASSTPNAEAFF. The whole variable domain, remainder taken from reference TRBV7-9 and TRBJ1-1, is DTGVSQNPRHKITKRGQNVTFRCDPISEHNRLYWYRQTLGQGPEFLTYFQNEAQLEKSRLLSDRFSAERPKGSFSTLEIQRTEQGDSAMYLCASSTPNAEAFFGQGTRLTVV.

J is TRBJ2-1 and V is TRBV9, with no clear D. The CDR3 spans 12 residues. V was shortened by 8 bases and J by 3 bases, with 9 bases between the two germline ends. Germline CDR1 is SGDLS and CDR2 is YYNGEE. As DNA, the CDR3 is TGTGCCAGTTCAGGATACTACAATGAGCAGTTCTTC. Translating gives CASSGYYNEQFF.

The chain uses TRBV28 and TRBJ1-2; possible D gene TRBD1, 6 bases. The CDR3 is 14 residues long. CDR1 MDHEN and CDR2 SYDVKM come from the germline V gene. V was shortened by 5 bases and J by 4 bases, with 14 bases between the two germline ends. CDR3 in amino acids: CASSAQGGGYGYTF. The CDR3 bases are TGTGCCAGCAGTGCACAGGGCGGTGGCTATGGCTACACCTTC.

V usage is TRBV19 and J usage is TRBJ1-2; a weak D match, TRBD1 (6 bases). Germline V gene sequence: CDR1 LNHDA, CDR2 SQIVND (reference sequence). The CDR3 spans 14 residues. Trimming removed 1 base from V and 0 bases from J, with 6 bases in between. CDR3 in amino acids: CASSIGTANYGYTF. The DNA for the CDR3 is TGTGCCAGTAGTATAGGGACAGCTAACTATGGCTACACCTTC. Using reference TRBV19 and TRBJ1-2 for the parts outside the CDR3, the full variable domain is DGGITQSPKYLFRKEGQNVTLSCEQNLNHDAMYWYRQDPGQGLRLIYYSQIVNDFQKGDIAEGYSVSREKKESFPLTVTSAQKNPTAFYLCASSIGTANYGYTFGSGTRLTVV.

This clone was observed a few times. The V and J genes are TRBV5-1 and TRBJ1-5; D call uncertain. CDR1 SGHRS and CDR2 YFSETQ come from the germline V gene. The CDR3 has 14 amino acids. V lost 0 bases and J 4 bases, leaving 8 bases between the germline ends. Here the CDR3 DNA reads TGCGCCAGCAGCTTGGACGGGTCGAATCAGCCCCAGCATTTT. Translated, it gives CASSLDGSNQPQHF.

The genes are TRBV6-6 and TRBJ2-7, with TRBD1 matching 12 bases. CDR3 length: 14 amino acids. Trimming took 6 bases from V and 5 from J; bases not matched to a gene: 5. Germline assignment: CDR1 MNHNY and CDR2 SVGAGI (reference sequence). This CDR3 reads CASRRGTGGNEQYF. The CDR3 DNA sequence: TGTGCCAGCAGGAGAGGGACAGGGGGCAACGAGCAGTACTTC.

V is TRBV27 and J is TRBJ2-7, with TRBD1 identical over 8 bases. V shed 3 bases, J shed 2 bases, and the junction held 6 bases outside the gene matches. This CDR3 spans 15 amino acids. CDR1 and CDR2 (germline): MNHEY, SMNVEV (reference sequence). CDR3 loop: CASSLTGTGPYEQYF. CDR3 DNA: TGTGCCAGCAGTTTGACCGGGACAGGCCCCTACGAGCAGTACTTC.

CDR3 amino acids: CASSQGLLAGGPGTQYF. CDR3 DNA sequence: TGCGCCAGCAGCCAAGGATTACTAGCGGGGGGGCCGGGGACCCAGTACTTC. The chain links TRBV4-3 to TRBJ2-5, with TRBD2 matching over 13 bases. CDR3 length: 17 residues. The V and J ends lost 1 base and 7 bases, in that order; junction bases with no gene match: 9. Germline CDR1 LGHNA, CDR2 YSLEER.

The chain has TRBV28 and TRBJ2-7; 8 bases map to TRBD1. V dropped 6 bases and J dropped 0; count of bases not matched to a gene: 4. The CDR3 runs 14 residues. The germline CDR1 and CDR2 sequences are MDHEN and SYDVKM. The CDR3 bases are TGTGCCAGCAGACAGGGGGAGAGCTCCTACGAGCAGTACTTC. It codes for CASRQGESSYEQYF.

This chain connects TRBV9 to TRBJ2-5; 8 bases map to TRBD1. The length of the CDR3 is 18 residues. Unmatched junction bases numbered 16, after V lost 4 bases and J lost 2 bases. Germline V gives CDR1 SGDLS, CDR2 YYNGEE. Here the CDR3 reads CASSSGTGVYPGQETQYF. The CDR3 region has the DNA TGTGCCAGCAGCAGTGGGACAGGCGTGTACCCAGGACAAGAGACCCAGTACTTC.

The chain's CDR3 is CASSPGWDSGYTF. The CDR3 DNA is TGTGCCAGCAGCCCGGGGTGGGATAGCGGCTACACCTTC. V and J are TRBV7-2 and TRBJ1-2, with unresolved D. Between the trimmed V and J ends, which lost 5 bases and 8 bases, there was a span of 15 bases. Germline CDR1 reads SGHTA; CDR2 reads FQGNSA. The CDR3 contains 13 residues.

V gene TRBV27 combines with J gene TRBJ1-4; 7 bases are shared with TRBD1. Germline-derived CDR1 and CDR2 are MNHEY and SMNVEV (reference sequence). This CDR3 has 15 amino acids. V was clipped by 2 bases and J by 3 bases; unmatched bases: 3. The CDR3 DNA sequence: TGTGCCAGCAGTTTAGGGGGACAGCCTAATGAAAAACTGTTTTTT. Translation gives CASSLGGQPNEKLFF.

The J gene is TRBJ2-1, the V gene TRBV6-1; D ambiguous. This CDR3 has 12 residues. Germline-derived CDR1 and CDR2 are MNHNS and SASEGT. V was cut by 2 bases and J by 7 bases, with 6 bases left in between. CDR3 bases: TGTGCCAGCAGTGAACTCGGGAATGAGCAGTTCTTC. Residues: CASSELGNEQFF.